The 2 T cell receptor beta chains below come from one sample, sequenced in a study of T cell responses to AZD1222 COVID-19 vaccine. Sequencing used immunoSEQ multiplex PCR; TCRdb keeps in-frame clones, though not all of them. In the table there are about 150,000 clones, 93% of which are singletons. The material was peripheral blood, obtained on day 0 of AZD1222 vaccination. The receptors originated from an adult in good health.

The rearrangement uses TRBV2 and TRBJ1-4; 8 nucleotides agree with TRBD1. Trimming at V came to 6 bases and at J to 3 bases, leaving 3 bases not matched to a gene. Germline CDR1 is SNHLY and CDR2 is FYNNEI. CDR3 length: 14 residues. The CDR3 reads CASRTGVANEKLFF. CDR3 coding DNA: TGTGCCAGCAGGACAGGGGTTGCTAATGAAAAACTGTTTTTT.

The V gene is TRBV10-3, the J gene TRBJ2-7; 8 bases line up with TRBD1. J gave up 6 bases and V 0 bases, and 7 bases lay outside the gene matches. The germline CDR1 and CDR2 sequences are ENHRY and SYGVKD. CDR3 length: 15 amino acids. CDR3 in amino acids: CAISESGQGLSEQYF. CDR3 nucleotide sequence: TGTGCCATCAGTGAGTCTGGACAGGGTTTAAGCGAGCAGTACTTC.